A single sample gave rise to the 8 T cell receptor beta chains below, sequenced in a study of beta chain features in type 1 diabetes. All of the isolated RNA was reverse transcribed, so expressed TCRB transcripts were sequenced. Clones were read by immunoSEQ multiplex PCR, and TCRdb kept only the in-frame ones, dropping some. The table lists hundreds of thousands of clones, approximately 70% of them singletons. Sequencing used naive CD4+ T cells from blood. These TCRs come from a man between 25 and 39 years old in good health.

The rearrangement links TRBV5-6 to TRBJ2-3, with D unclear. This CDR3 spans 11 amino acids. V lost 1 base and J lost 6, with 3 bases in between. Germline CDR1 and CDR2: SGHDT and YYEEEE. CDR3 nucleotide sequence: TGTGCCAGCAGCTTGATGGATACGCAGTATTTT. It codes for CASSLMDTQYF.

The rearrangement joins TRBV9 to TRBJ2-1; 7 bases match TRBD1. CDR1 is SGDLS, CDR2 YYNGEE, per germline. Germline trimming cut 4 bases from V and 5 bases from J; bases unmatched to any gene: 3. The CDR3 has 13 amino acids. CDR3 protein: CASSTGQHNEQFF. For the CDR3, the DNA is TGTGCCAGCAGCACGGGACAGCACAATGAGCAGTTCTTC.

The chain joins TRBV19 to TRBJ1-1; TRBD1 aligns across 8 bases. Trimming took 5 bases from V and 0 from J; bases not matched to a gene: 8. CDR1 LNHDA and CDR2 SQIVND come from the germline V gene (reference sequence). The CDR3 extends over 16 amino acids. CDR3 amino acids: CASSPYRQGMNTEAFF. In DNA, the CDR3 is TGTGCCAGTAGTCCGTACCGACAGGGGATGAACACTGAAGCTTTCTTT.

This clone was detected a few times. The chain uses TRBV5-1 and TRBJ2-1, with 10 bases that match TRBD2. CDR3 length: 15 amino acids. With 4 bases clipped from V and 3 bases from J, the junction kept 4 bases outside the gene matches. CDR1 SGHRS and CDR2 YFSETQ come from the germline V gene. This CDR3 reads CASSLLAGDYNEQFF. CDR3 nucleotide sequence: TGCGCCAGCAGCCTCCTAGCGGGAGACTACAATGAGCAGTTCTTC.

CDR3 sequence (DNA): TGTGCCACTCTGGGACGGCCCTACGAGCAGTACTTC. This gives the protein CATLGRPYEQYF. The V and J genes are TRBV28 and TRBJ2-7; D is perhaps TRBD1 or TRBD2 (5 bases each). The CDR3 has 12 amino acids. V lost 10 bases, J lost 2 bases, and 12 bases lay in between. Germline loops: CDR1 MDHEN, CDR2 SYDVKM.

This clone was observed a handful of times. The genes are TRBV7-2 and TRBJ2-3; unclear D gene. V lost 5 bases and J 6 bases, leaving 6 bases between the germline ends. The germline V gene encodes CDR1 SGHTA and CDR2 FQGNSA. CDR3 length equals 11 residues. The CDR3 region is CASSRMDTQYF. In DNA, the CDR3 is TGTGCCAGCAGCCGCATGGATACGCAGTATTTT.

V is TRBV4-3 and J is TRBJ2-1; no definite D call. Germline V gene lookup returns CDR1 LGHNA and CDR2 YSLEER. Trimming pared 1 base from V and 3 bases from J, leaving 13 bases between. The CDR3 loop spans 16 amino acids. CDR3 nucleotides: TGCGCCAGCAGCCAAGTGATTAGAAATTACTACAATGAGCAGTTCTTC. It encodes CASSQVIRNYYNEQFF.

The chain links TRBV29-1 to TRBJ2-3; 9 bases are a match to TRBD2. The CDR3 contains 15 residues. From germline, CDR1 is SQVTM and CDR2 ANQGSEA. After removal of 0 bases from V and 8 bases from J, the junction contained 9 bases not matched to a gene. CDR3 DNA sequence: TGCAGCGTTGAAGAGGTCGGCGGGGGGGCCGGTACGCAGTATTTT. Amino acids: CSVEEVGGGAGTQYF.